The clone carrying this TCR beta chain has a count of ten or more. The antigen remains undetermined. At one end, the junction sequence differs from germline, possibly due to a read error. The data belong to a study of identical twins. Using its own MiXCR run on the 5' RACE reads, TCRdb lists one record per CDR3 protein. The table records about 890,000 distinct CDR3 sequences, over 9% of them present only once. The germline V gene has CDR1 SGHRS and CDR2 YFSETQ. The CDR3 has 12 amino acids. General observations from the study: Abundant beta clonotypes from cord blood bore fewer insertions; memory repertoires lacked this pattern. In drawing conclusions, the study used cross-sectional statistical analysis and did not follow the same donors. For out-of-frame beta sequences, excess twin sharing was weaker.

Separately, the same data were catalogued under a study of yellow fever vaccine responses in identical twins.

The chain carries TRBV5-1 and TRBJ1-1; TRBD1 might be the D (5 bases). This TCR came from a young woman in good health. The sequenced sample was PBMCs. The CDR3 is CASSSQGTEAFF. In DNA form, the CDR3 reads TGTGCCAGCAGCTCCCAGGGCACTGAAGCTTTCTTT.